This is a list of T cell receptor beta chains from one sample in a study of PD-L1 blockade in urothelial cancer. The assay was immunoSEQ multiplex PCR, and TCRdb's table has in-frame clones only and misses some. The table has some 30,000 clones, around 86% seen once. This material consisted of PBMCs, taken around atezolizumab (anti-PD-L1) treatment. Source of these receptors: a man over 45 with urothelial cancer. Each CDR3 is given with its conserved first and last residue. Size is stated for part of the rows, as once, few or many counts, or as a class when the clone is expanded.

TRBV19	-	TRBJ1-1	CASRRTGGKGEAFF
TRBV4-1	-	TRBJ1-2	CASSQPLLGQGGGYTF
TRBV30	-	TRBJ2-2	CAWKEQTNTGELFF
TRBV5-8	-	TRBJ2-5	CASKPSTNRGEETQYF
TRBV28	-	TRBJ2-7	CASRGTAPYEQYF
TRBV5-1	few	TRBJ1-2	CASSSDSGTHYGYTF
TRBV5-1	-	TRBJ2-2	CASSSPGLVSTGELFF
TRBV5-4	-	TRBJ2-7	CASSLGLYSSYEQYF
TRBV5-6	once	TRBJ1-1	CASWRGQMNTEAFF
TRBV6-5	once	TRBJ2-2	CASSYAQGAFGELFF
TRBV28	few	TRBJ2-7	CASKESYEQYF
TRBV27	-	TRBJ2-7	CAVSTGMVPYEQYF
TRBV6-1	-	TRBJ2-6	CASSPEPGANVLTF
TRBV5-1	-	TRBJ1-4	CASSPFPGNEKLFF
TRBV15	-	TRBJ1-1	CATSRYRDTEAFF
TRBV18	-	TRBJ1-1	CASSPLVTGRNTEAFF
TRBV11-3	few	TRBJ2-7	CASSGQGRDEQYF
TRBV19	-	TRBJ1-1	CASSIGGRGLAEAFF
TRBV6-5	-	TRBJ2-1	CASRPSGGRFNEQFF
TRBV11-1	once	TRBJ2-3	CASSLVRGDTQYF